The source of this T cell receptor beta chain is a study of blood T cell repertoires in COVID-19. The table came from immunoSEQ multiplex PCR; TCRdb's copy has only in-frame clones and leaves some out. The data contain about 200,000 clones, approximately 80% of them seen just once; the ten biggest clones take up about 20%. The CDR3 runs 11 residues. Germline V gives CDR1 GTSNPN, CDR2 SVGIG (reference sequence). Germline trimming cut 5 bases from V and 4 bases from J; bases unmatched to any gene: 1. This sequence was found in a human donor in a cohort sampled during active COVID-19. The chain carries TRBV30 and TRBJ1-2, with TRBD1 identical over 7 bases. Sequencing input: peripheral blood. CDR3 in amino acids: CAWDRAYGYTF. For the CDR3, the DNA is TGTGCCTGGGACAGGGCCTATGGCTACACCTTC. Variable domain in full (rest from reference TRBV30 and TRBJ1-2): SQTIHQWPATLVQPVGSPLSLECTVEGTSNPNLYWYRQAAGRGLQLLFYSVGIGQISSEVPQNLSASRPQDRQFILSSKKLLLSDSGFYLCAWDRAYGYTFGSGTRLTVV.